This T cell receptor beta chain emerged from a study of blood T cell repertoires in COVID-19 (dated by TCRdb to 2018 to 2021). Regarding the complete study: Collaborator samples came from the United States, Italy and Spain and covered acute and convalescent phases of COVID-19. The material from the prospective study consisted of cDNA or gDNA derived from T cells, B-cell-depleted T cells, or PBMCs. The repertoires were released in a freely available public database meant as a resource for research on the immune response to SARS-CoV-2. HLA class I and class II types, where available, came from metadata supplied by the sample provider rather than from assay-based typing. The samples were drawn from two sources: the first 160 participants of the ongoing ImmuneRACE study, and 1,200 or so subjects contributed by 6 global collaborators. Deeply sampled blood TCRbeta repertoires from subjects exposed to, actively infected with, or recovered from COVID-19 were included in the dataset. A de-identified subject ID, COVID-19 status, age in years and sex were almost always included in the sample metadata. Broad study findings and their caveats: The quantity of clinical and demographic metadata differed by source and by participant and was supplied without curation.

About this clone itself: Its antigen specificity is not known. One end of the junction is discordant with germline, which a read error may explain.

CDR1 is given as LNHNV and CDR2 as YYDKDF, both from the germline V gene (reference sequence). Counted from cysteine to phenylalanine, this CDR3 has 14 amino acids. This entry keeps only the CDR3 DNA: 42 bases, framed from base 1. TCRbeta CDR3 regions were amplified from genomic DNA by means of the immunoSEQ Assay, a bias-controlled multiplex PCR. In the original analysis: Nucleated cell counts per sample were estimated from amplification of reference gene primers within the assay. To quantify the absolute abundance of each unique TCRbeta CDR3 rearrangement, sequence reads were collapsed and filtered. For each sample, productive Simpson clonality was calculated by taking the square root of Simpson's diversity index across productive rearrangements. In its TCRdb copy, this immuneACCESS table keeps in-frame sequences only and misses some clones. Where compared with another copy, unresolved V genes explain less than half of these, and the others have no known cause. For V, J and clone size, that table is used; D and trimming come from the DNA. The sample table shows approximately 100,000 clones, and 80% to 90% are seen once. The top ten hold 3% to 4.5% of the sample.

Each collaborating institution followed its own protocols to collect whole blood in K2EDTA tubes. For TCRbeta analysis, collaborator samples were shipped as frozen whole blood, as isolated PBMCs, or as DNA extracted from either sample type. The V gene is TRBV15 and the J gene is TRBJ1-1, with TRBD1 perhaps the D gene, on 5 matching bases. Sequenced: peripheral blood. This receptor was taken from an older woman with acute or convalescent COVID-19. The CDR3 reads CAASRQRMNTEAFF. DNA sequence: TGTGCCGCCAGCCGACAGAGGATGAACACTGAAGCTTTCTTT.